In this sample, the clone carrying this T cell receptor beta chain turned up a few times. The antigen is undetermined. Germline assignment: CDR1 SGDLS and CDR2 YYNGEE. Trimming took 5 bases from V and 1 from J, leaving 9 bases between them. The CDR3 covers 13 residues. The data were obtained in a study of cytomegalovirus exposure and HLA in healthy donors. General study points: In a later analysis, common viral pathogens appeared linked to several of the most significant clusters.

60 Vbeta and 13 Jbeta primers were used in PCR. The repertoire was sequenced with immunoSEQ multiplex PCR; TCRdb's copy has only in-frame clones and lacks some. The sample holds about 170,000 clones, more than 80% seen once. V usage is TRBV9 and J usage is TRBJ1-1; the D gene is possibly TRBD1 (6 bases). This clonotype was obtained from a woman aged 18-30 years in good health and CMV-seronegative. Sequencing used PBMCs. CDR3 nucleotide sequence: TGTGCCAGCAGGGGGGCAGGGAACACTGAAGCTTTCTTT. It codes for CASRGAGNTEAFF.